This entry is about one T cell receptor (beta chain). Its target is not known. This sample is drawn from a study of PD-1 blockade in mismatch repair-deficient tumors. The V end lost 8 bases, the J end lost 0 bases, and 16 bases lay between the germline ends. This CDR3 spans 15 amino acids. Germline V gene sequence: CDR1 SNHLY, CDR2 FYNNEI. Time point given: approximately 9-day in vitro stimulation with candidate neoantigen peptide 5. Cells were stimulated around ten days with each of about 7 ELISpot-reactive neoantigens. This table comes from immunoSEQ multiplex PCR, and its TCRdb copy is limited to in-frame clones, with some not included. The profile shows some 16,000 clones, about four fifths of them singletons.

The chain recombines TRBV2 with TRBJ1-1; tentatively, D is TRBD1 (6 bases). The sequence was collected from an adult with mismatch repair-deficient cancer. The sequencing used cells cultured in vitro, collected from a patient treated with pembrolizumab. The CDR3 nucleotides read TGTGCCAGCCTGGACAGTCTTCCCATGAACACTGAAGCTTTCTTT. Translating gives CASLDSLPMNTEAFF.